This is a list of T cell receptor beta chains from one sample in a study of neoadjuvant anti-PD-1 for oral cavity cancer. Method: immunoSEQ multiplex PCR; TCRdb's copy keeps in-frame clones and lacks some. The sample shows more than 10,000 clones, around 69% of them seen only once. The starting material was PBMCs, obtained before nivolumab (anti-PD-1) treatment. All receptors derive from a person aged 35 to 85 with oral cavity squamous cell carcinoma. Both conserved end residues are part of each CDR3. D genes are given only for firm matches. A row's size may be missing; if present it is once, few, many or a size class.

J	size	D	V	CDR3	DNA
TRBJ1-1	few	NA	TRBV6-6	CASSYDWGAGDTEAFF	TGTGCCAGCAGTTACGACTGGGGGGCTGGAGACACTGAAGCTTTCTTT
TRBJ2-1	NA	NA	TRBV2	CASSDPGGAVHEQFF	TGTGCCAGCAGTGATCCCGGGGGCGCGGTCCATGAGCAGTTCTTC
TRBJ2-3	NA	NA	TRBV28	CASNPDLNTDTQYF	TGTGCCAGCAACCCGGACCTAAACACAGATACGCAGTATTTT
TRBJ1-1	few	NA	TRBV20-1	CSANRDTEAFF	TGCAGTGCTAACAGGGACACTGAAGCTTTCTTT
TRBJ2-2	NA	NA	TRBV30	CAWSVRGNTGELFF	TGTGCCTGGAGTGTACGAGGGAACACCGGGGAGCTGTTTTTT
TRBJ1-2	NA	NA	TRBV9	CASSVAGLGSSGYTF	TGTGCCAGCAGCGTAGCTGGTTTGGGGTCGAGTGGCTACACCTTC
TRBJ2-1	NA	NA	TRBV4-2	CASSQATGEQFF	TGTGCCAGCAGCCAAGCGACTGGTGAGCAGTTCTTC
TRBJ1-1	once	TRBD1	TRBV19	CASSPGDRGNAEAFF	TGTGCCAGTAGTCCCGGGGACAGGGGAAACGCTGAAGCTTTCTTT
TRBJ2-5	NA	TRBD2	TRBV5-8	CASSLGTSGEETQYF	TGTGCCAGCAGCTTGGGTACTAGCGGGGAAGAGACCCAGTACTTC
TRBJ2-7	NA	NA	TRBV5-1	CASSLKEHYEQYF	TGCGCCAGCAGCTTGAAGGAGCACTACGAGCAGTACTTC
TRBJ2-7	NA	TRBD1	TRBV19	CASSTGQGISYEQYF	TGTGCCAGTAGTACGGGACAGGGCATCTCCTACGAGCAGTACTTC
TRBJ2-5	NA	TRBD2	TRBV2	CASSGLAGESETQYF	TGTGCCAGCAGCGGACTAGCGGGAGAGAGTGAGACCCAGTACTTC
TRBJ2-1	NA	TRBD2	TRBV4-1	CASRASGDSIYNEQFF	TGCGCCAGCAGGGCTAGCGGGGACTCGATATACAATGAGCAGTTCTTC
TRBJ1-6	NA	NA	TRBV15	CATSKGSRVDSPLHF	TGTGCCACCAGCAAAGGGTCTAGGGTTGATTCACCCCTCCACTTT
TRBJ2-5	NA	NA	TRBV7-7	CAIPSGGGETQYF	TGTGCCATCCCTTCGGGGGGCGGGGAGACCCAGTACTTC
TRBJ2-3	NA	NA	TRBV18	CASSPFTDTQYF	TGTGCCAGCTCACCATTCACAGATACGCAGTATTTT
TRBJ1-2	NA	TRBD1	TRBV5-4	CASSAGTAYGYTF	TGTGCCAGCAGCGCAGGGACAGCCTATGGCTACACCTTC